The rows below give T cell receptor beta chains drawn from one sample of a study of human T cells and chemical hapten exposure. TCRdb fed the RACE reads into MiXCR, producing one record per CDR3 protein. The repertoire includes a few hundred thousand distinct CDR3 sequences, 4.5% to 5.5% of them detected once, and around 8.8% sits in the top ten. Specimen: whole blood, collected in connection with sensitization to the hapten diphenylcyclopropenone (DPC). The receptors shown here come from a young woman with alopecia areata. Some clones in this sample may be carry-over from other donors' samples. Both conserved end residues are part of each CDR3. D genes are given only for firm matches.

>TRBD1|TRBJ1-1|TRBV20-1
CSAPDRVNTEAFF
>-|TRBJ2-1|TRBV7-9
CASSPRGGTYNEQFF
>TRBD2|TRBJ2-1|TRBV7-6
CASSLSDRLAGSPGNEQFF
>-|TRBJ1-4|TRBV6-5
CASSWGLTQEKLFF
>TRBD2|TRBJ2-7|TRBV20-1
CSAINPSLPASGDEQYF
>TRBD2|TRBJ2-1|TRBV2
CASGPYERGVNSYNEQFF
>-|TRBJ1-2|TRBV14
CASSQVGVRGRGYGYTF
>TRBD1|TRBJ1-4|TRBV12-3/TRBV12-4
CASSFRGPPTNEKLFF
>-|TRBJ2-1|TRBV7-2
CASSFIWYNEQFF
>TRBD1|TRBJ2-7|TRBV27
CASGVGTGGREQYF
>-|TRBJ1-5|TRBV20-1
CSARPGNSNQPQHF
>TRBD1|TRBJ1-6|TRBV18
CASSPPGQGKESPLHF
>-|TRBJ1-3|TRBV4-1
CASSHAGGSLYTIYF
>-|TRBJ1-3|TRBV6-2/TRBV6-3
CASSYPFGRDSGNTIYF
>TRBD1|TRBJ2-7|TRBV5-1
CASSPLQGALREQYF
>-|TRBJ1-1|TRBV6-2/TRBV6-3
CASSYLDRLTEAFF
>TRBD1|TRBJ1-2|TRBV29-1
CSGGQGSNYGYTF
>-|TRBJ2-1|TRBV6-6
CASSYGPKRGGDPTEQFF
>-|TRBJ1-4|TRBV6-5
CASSYWPARDRGKLFF
>TRBD1|TRBJ1-1|TRBV20-1
CSARWTGSNTEALF
>-|TRBJ2-6|TRBV15
CATSMSGAPGANVLTF
>TRBD2|TRBJ2-1|TRBV11-1
CASSGGGAYNEQFF
>TRBD1|TRBJ2-7|TRBV25-1
CASSDRTGGPYEQYF
>-|TRBJ1-1|TRBV7-8
CASNTGHMNTEAFF
>TRBD2|TRBJ2-3|TRBV6-2/TRBV6-3
CASSPGTSGGPARGQYF
>-|TRBJ2-7|TRBV20-1
CTNPTSEPGQDFSYEQYF
>TRBD1|TRBJ1-2|TRBV7-6
CASSPPRGSYGYTF
>-|TRBJ1-1|TRBV5-1
CASSSMGLVNTEAFF
>-|TRBJ1-4|TRBV27
CASSPDGSNEKLFF
>-|TRBJ1-5|TRBV5-1
CASSLGRGDQPQHF
>TRBD1|TRBJ2-7|TRBV6-2/TRBV6-3
CASRNAVRGQKGEQYF
>-|TRBJ1-2|TRBV7-8
CASSLASLPGENGRGYTF
>-|TRBJ2-7|TRBV6-1
CASSDRIYEQYF
>-|TRBJ1-4|TRBV20-1
CSARSGGLDEKLFF
>TRBD2|TRBJ2-7|TRBV3-1
CASNSGSSYEQYF